A single sample gave rise to the 32 T cell receptor beta chains below, sequenced in a study of T cells in Graves' hyperthyroidism and ophthalmopathy. RNA transcripts served as the template for amplifying TCR beta CDR3 regions. An initial round of RT-PCR targeting the TCR CDR3 relied on the HTBI primer set. MiXCR was run by TCRdb on the multiplex PCR reads, yielding one entry per CDR3 protein. The sample holds hundreds of thousands of distinct CDR3 sequences, 45% seen once. The specimen sequenced was peripheral blood or thyroid tissue (not recorded which). All receptors come from an adult man with Graves' disease, either hyperthyroidism or ophthalmopathy (not recorded which).

This clonotype was seen a handful of times. V is TRBV20-1 and J is TRBJ1-2; 8 nucleotides agree with TRBD1. Trimming took 3 bases from V and 4 from J; bases not matched to a gene: 10. Germline V gene sequence: CDR1 DFQATT, CDR2 SNEGSKA (reference sequence). This CDR3 spans 15 amino acids. The CDR3 sequence is CSARPGTGLAYGYTF. The CDR3 nucleotides read TGCAGTGCTAGGCCTGGGACAGGCTTGGCCTATGGCTACACCTTC.

Points on this clonotype: One end of the junction fails to match germline, which may point to a read error. V gene TRBV10-3 combines with J gene TRBJ1-6; D is perhaps TRBD1 (5 bases). This CDR3 spans 15 amino acids. Per the germline V gene, CDR1 is ENHRY and CDR2 is SYGVKD. Written as DNA, the CDR3 is TGTGCCAGCAGTTTCTGGGGACCGAGTAATTCACCCCTCCACTTT. This gives the protein CASSFWGPSNSPLHF.

This clonotype has ten or more counts. The genes are TRBV7-9 and TRBJ2-5; possible D gene TRBD1, 6 bases. The germline CDR1 and CDR2 sequences are SEHNR and FQNEAQ (reference sequence). This CDR3 is 14 amino acids long. The V end lost 5 bases, the J end lost 2 bases, and 12 bases lay between the germline ends. The CDR3 DNA reads TGTGCCAGCAGCGGGACACTTACACAAGAGACCCAGTACTTC. It specifies CASSGTLTQETQYF.

This clonotype was found once. This likely comes from a read error, as the CDR3 has no conserved phenylalanine or tryptophan at its end. This chain joins TRBV11-2 and TRBJ2-7; the D is unclear. The V end was cut by 5 bases, the J end by 5 bases, with 10 bases between. Germline V CDR1 and CDR2: SGHAT, FQNNGV. The CDR3 is 12 residues long. The CDR3 DNA reads TGTGCCAGCAGCCCCGGCGTGGACGAGCAGTACCTC. Residues: CASSPGVDEQYL.

The CDR3 bases are TGCAGCCACCGTCGGACGAACACTGAAGCTTTCTTT. It translates to CSHRRTNTEAFF. The V gene is TRBV29-1, the J gene TRBJ1-1; D is uncertain. The CDR3 totals 12 residues. Per germline, CDR1 SQVTM and CDR2 ANQGSEA. V shed 8 bases and J shed 1 base, with 11 bases lying between them.

A single count supports this clonotype. The V and J genes are TRBV5-4 and TRBJ1-6; TRBD1 aligns across 7 bases. V shed 0 bases and J 10 bases; nucleotides not matched to a gene: 4. Germline V gene lookup returns CDR1 SGHNT and CDR2 YYREEE (reference sequence). The CDR3 spans 14 residues. CDR3 bases: TGTGCCAGCAGCTTGGAGGGGGCGAAGTCACCCCTCCACTTT. This sequence encodes CASSLEGAKSPLHF.

The chain recombines TRBV7-9 with TRBJ2-7; 8 positions match TRBD2. Germline CDR1 is SEHNR and CDR2 is FQNEAQ (reference sequence). Trimming at V came to 4 bases and at J to 4 bases, leaving 6 bases not matched to a gene. The CDR3 runs 14 residues. CDR3 DNA: TGTGCCAGCAGCTACAGCGGGAGTCAATACGAGCAGTACTTC. Amino acid sequence: CASSYSGSQYEQYF.

About this clonotype: This may arise from a read error, as a much more abundant clone is one base away. The CDR3 nucleotides read TGTGCCAGCAGTGAAAGGTGGGAGGCCCAGTACTTC. It yields the protein CASSERWEAQYF. The chain recombines TRBV7-9 with TRBJ2-5, with a weak D call TRBD2 (6 bases). V was trimmed by 6 bases and J by 9 bases, leaving 14 bases between them. This CDR3 comprises 12 residues. Looked up from germline, CDR1 is SEHNR and CDR2 is FQNEAQ (reference sequence). Together with reference TRBV7-9 and TRBJ2-5, the CDR3 gives the full variable domain: DTGVSQNPRHKITKRGQNVTFRCDPISEHNRLYWYRQTLGQGPEFLTYFQNEAQLEKSRLLSDRFSAERPKGSFSTLEIQRTEQGDSAMYLCASSERWEAQYFGPGTRLLVL.

This clonotype was picked up many times. The J gene is TRBJ1-1, the V gene TRBV5-1; D gene uncertain. The V gene lost 6 bases and the J gene lost 1 base, with 10 bases spanning the gap. CDR1 and CDR2 from the germline V gene are SGHRS and YFSETQ. The CDR3 spans 13 residues. CDR3 amino acids: CASTLGANTEAFF. The CDR3 nucleotides are TGCGCCAGCACTCTGGGTGCGAACACTGAAGCTTTCTTT. The variable domain in full, completed from reference TRBV5-1 and TRBJ1-1, reads KAGVTQTPRYLIKTRGQQVTLSCSPISGHRSVSWYQQTPGQGLQFLFEYFSETQRNKGNFPGRFSGRQFSNSRSEMNVSTLELGDSALYLCASTLGANTEAFFGQGTRLTVV.

The chain couples TRBV20-1 to TRBJ1-2; D perhaps matches TRBD1 (6 bases). Looked up from germline, CDR1 is DFQATT and CDR2 is SNEGSKA (reference sequence). V lost 5 bases, J lost 7 bases, and 17 bases lay in between. The CDR3 totals 13 residues. DNA for the CDR3: TGCAGTGCTTCAGACAGGTTAAGAGGTGGCTACACCTTC. It is translated as CSASDRLRGGYTF.

Regarding this clonotype: The CDR3 does not close with the conserved phenylalanine or tryptophan, likely indicating a read error. The DNA is left out, because the CDR3 cannot be placed on it with certainty; the CDR3 is given as TCRdb lists it. This chain links TRBV10-3 with TRBJ1-4; the table's D call, TRBD1, was not checked against the DNA. The CDR3 totals 10 residues, both ends included. CDR1 and CDR2 (germline): ENHRY, SYGVKD. CDR3 sequence: CAISVTTGWG.

In its sample, this clonotype was seen a few times. The chain carries TRBV25-1 and TRBJ1-4, with D possibly matching TRBD1 (5 bases). CDR1 and CDR2 (germline): MGHDK, SYGVNS. Trimming shortened V by 5 bases and J by 5 bases, and 15 bases separated the two germline ends. This CDR3 has 15 residues. The CDR3 DNA is TGTGCCAGCAGTCCAAGGGGACGAGGGAATGAAAAACTGTTTTTT. It codes for CASSPRGRGNEKLFF.

This clonotype came up a few times. This chain joins TRBV6-5 and TRBJ1-1, with D uncertain. Trimming cost V 5 bases and J 1 base, with 17 bases left between them. Germline lookup yields CDR1 MNHEY and CDR2 SVGAGI. The CDR3 is made up of 16 amino acids. CDR3 DNA: TGTGCCAGCAGTACAATACTTCATGACACGAACACTGAAGCTTTCTTT. Amino acid sequence: CASSTILHDTNTEAFF.

This clonotype occurred a few times. This chain joins TRBV10-3 and TRBJ2-7; 10 positions agree with TRBD2. This CDR3 is built from 15 residues. V lost 10 bases, J lost 6 bases, and 15 bases stayed unmatched. The germline CDR1 and CDR2 sequences are ENHRY and SYGVKD. CDR3 sequence: CASSSLSGRAFEQYF. The CDR3 DNA follows: TGTGCCAGCAGCAGTTTAAGCGGGAGGGCTTTCGAGCAGTACTTC.

This clonotype has a handful of counts. The genes are TRBV9 and TRBJ1-2; 7 bases are a match to TRBD1. The CDR3 length is 15 residues. Germline V gene sequence: CDR1 SGDLS, CDR2 YYNGEE. The V segment lost 2 bases and the J segment 2 bases; nucleotides outside the gene matches: 6. CDR3 sequence: CASSVSTGQNYGYTF. CDR3 sequence (DNA): TGTGCCAGCAGCGTTTCGACAGGGCAAAACTATGGCTACACCTTC.

This clonotype was recorded a few times. The chain has TRBV11-2 and TRBJ1-5; weak D call: TRBD1 (6 bases). The germline CDR1 and CDR2 sequences are SGHAT and FQNNGV. Trimming took 5 bases from V and 9 from J, leaving 14 bases between them. This CDR3 has 13 residues. Written as DNA, the CDR3 is TGTGCCAGCAGCGTACAGGGTTTATCGCCCCAGCATTTT. Protein: CASSVQGLSPQHF.

The genes are TRBV20-1 and TRBJ2-7; 9 bases line up with TRBD1. The CDR3 runs to 13 residues. The germline gives CDR1 DFQATT, CDR2 SNEGSKA (reference sequence). The V and J ends lost 2 bases and 3 bases, in that order; junction bases with no gene match: 2. CDR3 amino acids: CSARWDRDYEQYF. The DNA for the CDR3 is TGCAGTGCTAGATGGGACAGGGACTACGAGCAGTACTTC.

This chain connects TRBV11-1 to TRBJ1-1, with no clear D. The V and J ends lost 0 bases and 5 bases respectively, with 16 bases between them. There are 16 residues in the CDR3. Germline CDR1 SGHAT, CDR2 FQDESV (reference sequence). The CDR3 sequence is CASSLAEGYSKTEAFF. In DNA form, the CDR3 reads TGTGCCAGCAGCTTAGCCGAAGGCTACTCGAAGACTGAAGCTTTCTTT.

The chain combines TRBV20-1 with TRBJ2-7, with D perhaps matching TRBD1 (6 bases). Germline assignment: CDR1 DFQATT and CDR2 SNEGSKA (reference sequence). V was shortened by 5 bases and J by 4 bases, with 18 bases between the two germline ends. The CDR3 spans 14 residues. The CDR3, as DNA: TGCAGTGCTCGCGACCGCCAGGGGCGGTACGAGCAGTACTTC. Encoded protein: CSARDRQGRYEQYF.

The chain carries TRBV2 and TRBJ2-5; TRBD1 is a possible D gene (6 bases). The CDR3 runs to 13 residues. The germline CDR1 and CDR2 sequences are SNHLY and FYNNEI. The V end was cut by 2 bases, the J end by 14 bases, with 18 bases between. The CDR3 region has the DNA TGTGCCAGCAGTGAACCCAGGGGAGAGACCCTCTACTTC. Encoded protein: CASSEPRGETLYF.

The sample holds a few counts of this clonotype. V is TRBV2 and J is TRBJ2-2; the D is unclear. Trimming took 8 bases from V and 3 from J, leaving 7 bases between them. Germline V gene lookup returns CDR1 SNHLY and CDR2 FYNNEI. The length of the CDR3 is 12 residues. The DNA for the CDR3 is TGTGCCAGCGGCACCTACACCGGGGAGCTGTTTTTT. Encoded protein: CASGTYTGELFF.

This clonotype was counted once. In nucleotides, the CDR3 is TGCAGTGCCCACGGGACAGATAGCTACTCTGGAAACACCATATATTTT. Its translation: CSAHGTDSYSGNTIYF. This chain links TRBV20-1 with TRBJ1-3, with 7 bases aligning to TRBD1. The trim removed 6 bases at V and 0 bases at J, leaving 11 bases unmatched. CDR1 and CDR2 from the germline V gene are DFQATT and SNEGSKA (reference sequence). The CDR3 extends over 16 amino acids.

A word on this clonotype: The junction shows a germline mismatch at one end, possibly a read error. The chain employs TRBV11-1 and TRBJ1-3, with 8 bases aligning to TRBD1. In germline, CDR1 is SGHAT, CDR2 FQDESV (reference sequence). There are 15 residues in the CDR3. The CDR3 loop is CASSLTGGTGNTMYF. CDR3 in DNA: TGTGCCAGCAGCTTAACAGGGGGAACCGGAAACACCATGTATTTT. Full variable domain (outside the CDR3, taken from reference TRBV11-1 and TRBJ1-3): EAEVAQSPRYKITEKSQAVAFWCDPISGHATLYWYRQILGQGPELLVQFQDESVVDDSQLPKDRFSAERLKGVDSTLKIQPAELGDSAMYLCASSLTGGTGNTMYFGEGSWLTVV.

This clonotype was recorded a few times. The chain couples TRBV7-9 to TRBJ1-1; 7 bases are a match to TRBD1. V lost 5 bases, J lost 1 base, and 7 bases stayed unmatched. Germline assignment: CDR1 SEHNR and CDR2 FQNEAQ (reference sequence). The CDR3 is made up of 15 amino acids. Here the CDR3 DNA reads TGTGCCAGCAGCCCCAGGGGGGGGGAGAACACTGAAGCTTTCTTT. Its protein product is CASSPRGGENTEAFF.

This clonotype was found many times. V and J are TRBV10-3 and TRBJ1-3; D perhaps matches TRBD1 (6 bases). The CDR3 is 12 residues long. CDR1 is ENHRY, CDR2 SYGVKD, per germline. Trimming cost V 8 bases and J 7 bases, with 12 bases left between them. CDR3 nucleotides: TGTGCCATCGAACATGGACAGAACACCATATATTTT. Translated, it gives CAIEHGQNTIYF.

This chain uses TRBV6-6 with TRBJ1-6; D is unclear. Germline values: CDR1 MNHNY, CDR2 SVGAGI (reference sequence). The CDR3 is 15 residues long. V lost 6 bases and J lost 7, with 16 bases in between. The CDR3 is CASRRSTADNSPLHF. CDR3 coding DNA: TGTGCCAGCAGAAGAAGCACGGCTGACAATTCACCCCTCCACTTT.

The chain links TRBV7-9 to TRBJ2-7; TRBD2 matches 13 bases. Looked up from germline, CDR1 is SEHNR and CDR2 is FQNEAQ (reference sequence). J gave up 7 bases and V 6 bases, and 9 bases lay outside the gene matches. This CDR3 is built from 15 residues. CDR3 residues: CASSTSTSGGFEQYF. The DNA of the CDR3 is TGTGCCAGCAGTACATCGACTAGCGGGGGGTTTGAGCAGTACTTC.

This clonotype was seen repeatedly, ten times or more. The rearrangement uses TRBV7-6 and TRBJ2-7; 9 positions agree with TRBD2. With V trimmed by 1 base and J by 1 base, 5 bases remained unmatched. CDR1 and CDR2 (germline): SGHVS, FNYEAQ. The CDR3 sequence is 16 residues long. CDR3 loop: CASSLGPTSGSYEQYF. The CDR3 DNA follows: TGTGCCAGCAGCTTAGGACCGACTAGCGGATCCTACGAGCAGTACTTC.

The sample holds many counts of this clonotype. The rearrangement joins TRBV7-9 to TRBJ2-5, with D perhaps assigned TRBD1 or TRBD2 (5 bases each). Trimming took 3 bases from V and 5 from J, leaving 25 bases between them. Per the germline V gene, CDR1 is SEHNR and CDR2 is FQNEAQ (reference sequence). The CDR3 sequence is 18 residues long. CDR3 DNA sequence: TGTGCCAGCAGCTTGGCCTCCTGGGGGTCGGTGGAAAGTGAGACCCAGTACTTC. It translates to CASSLASWGSVESETQYF.

The J gene is TRBJ2-7, the V gene TRBV11-1, with 8 bases matching TRBD2. The CDR3 is 14 amino acids. Trimming at V came to 5 bases and at J to 4 bases, leaving 7 bases not matched to a gene. Germline V gene sequence: CDR1 SGHAT, CDR2 FQDESV (reference sequence). In DNA form, the CDR3 reads TGTGCCAGCAGCGTTCCGGGAGGGGGTTACGAGCAGTACTTC. This encodes CASSVPGGGYEQYF.

About this clonotype itself: The CDR3 carries no conserved terminal phenylalanine or tryptophan, so it likely arises from a read error. V usage is TRBV11-2 and J usage is TRBJ1-5, with 7 bases lining up with TRBD1. The V segment lost 3 bases and the J segment 6 bases; nucleotides outside the gene matches: 8. The CDR3 sequence is 15 residues long. The germline V gene encodes CDR1 SGHAT and CDR2 FQNNGV. This chain's CDR3 is CASSLDGQALQPQHL. In DNA, the CDR3 is TGTGCCAGCAGCTTGGATGGACAGGCGCTTCAGCCCCAGCATCTT.

The sample holds a few counts of this clonotype. The chain employs TRBV10-3 and TRBJ1-1, with 9 bases matching TRBD1. The length of the CDR3 is 14 residues. The germline CDR1 and CDR2 sequences are ENHRY and SYGVKD. The V segment lost 6 bases and the J segment 5 bases; nucleotides outside the gene matches: 7. This CDR3 is CAISDRTGATEAFF. CDR3 nucleotides: TGTGCCATCAGCGACCGGACAGGGGCGACTGAAGCTTTCTTT.